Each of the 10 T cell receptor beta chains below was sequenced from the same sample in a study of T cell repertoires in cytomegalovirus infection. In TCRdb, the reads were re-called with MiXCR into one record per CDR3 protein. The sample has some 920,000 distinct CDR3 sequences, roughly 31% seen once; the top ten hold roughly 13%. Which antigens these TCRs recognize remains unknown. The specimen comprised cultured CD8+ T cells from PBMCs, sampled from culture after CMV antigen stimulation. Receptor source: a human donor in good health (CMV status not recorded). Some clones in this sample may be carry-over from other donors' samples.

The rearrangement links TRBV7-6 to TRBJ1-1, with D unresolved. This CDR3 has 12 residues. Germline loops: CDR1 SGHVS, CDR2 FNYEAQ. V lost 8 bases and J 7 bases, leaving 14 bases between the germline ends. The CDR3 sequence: CASPSSGSEAFF. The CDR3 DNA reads TGTGCCAGCCCCTCCTCGGGGAGTGAAGCTTTCTTT.

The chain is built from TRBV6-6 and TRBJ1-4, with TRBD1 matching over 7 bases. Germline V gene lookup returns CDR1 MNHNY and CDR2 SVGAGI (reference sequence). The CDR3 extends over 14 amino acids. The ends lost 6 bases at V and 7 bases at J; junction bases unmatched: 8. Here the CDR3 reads CASSPTTGVEKLFF. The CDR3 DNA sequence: TGTGCCAGCAGCCCTACTACAGGGGTTGAAAAACTGTTTTTT.

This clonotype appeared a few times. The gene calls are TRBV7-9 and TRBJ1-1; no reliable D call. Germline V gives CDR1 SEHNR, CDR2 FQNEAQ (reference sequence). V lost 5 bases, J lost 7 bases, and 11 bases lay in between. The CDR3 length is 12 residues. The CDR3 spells CASSTARGEAFF. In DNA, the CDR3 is TGTGCCAGCAGCACCGCCCGGGGTGAAGCTTTCTTT.

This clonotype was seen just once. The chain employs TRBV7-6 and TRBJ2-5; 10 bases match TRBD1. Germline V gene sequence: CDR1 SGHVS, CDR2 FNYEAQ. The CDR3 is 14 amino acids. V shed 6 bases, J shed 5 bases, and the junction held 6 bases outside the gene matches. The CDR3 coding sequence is TGTGCCAGCAGAGACAGGGGGCGGAAGGAGACCCAGTACTTC. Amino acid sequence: CASRDRGRKETQYF.

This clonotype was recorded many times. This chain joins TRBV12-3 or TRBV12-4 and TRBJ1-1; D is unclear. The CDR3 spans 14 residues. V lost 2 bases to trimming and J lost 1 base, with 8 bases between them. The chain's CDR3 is CASSLFAGNTEAFF. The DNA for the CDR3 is TGTGCCAGCAGTTTATTTGCGGGGAACACTGAAGCTTTCTTT.

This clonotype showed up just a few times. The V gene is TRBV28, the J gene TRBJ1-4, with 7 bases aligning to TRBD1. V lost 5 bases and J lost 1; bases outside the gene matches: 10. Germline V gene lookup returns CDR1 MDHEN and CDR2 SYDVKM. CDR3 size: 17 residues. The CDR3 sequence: CASSLRDSYLTNEKLFF. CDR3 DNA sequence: TGTGCCAGCAGTCTCCGGGACAGCTACTTAACTAATGAAAAACTGTTTTTT.

The DNA of the CDR3 is TGTGCCAGCAGCTTAGGGGGGGATTTTAAGCCCCAGCATTTT. The encoded protein is CASSLGGDFKPQHF. This chain links TRBV7-8 with TRBJ1-5; tentatively, D is TRBD1 (5 bases). V lost 1 base and J lost 8, with 12 bases in between. The CDR3 totals 14 residues. Germline CDR1 reads SGHVS; CDR2 reads FQNEAQ.

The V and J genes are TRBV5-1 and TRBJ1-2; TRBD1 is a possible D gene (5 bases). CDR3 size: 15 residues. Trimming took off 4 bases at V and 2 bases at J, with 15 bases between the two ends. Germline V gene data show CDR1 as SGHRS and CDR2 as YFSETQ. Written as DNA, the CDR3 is TGCGCCAGCAGCGGGGCTCTAGAGGGCAACTATGGCTACACCTTC. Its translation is CASSGALEGNYGYTF.

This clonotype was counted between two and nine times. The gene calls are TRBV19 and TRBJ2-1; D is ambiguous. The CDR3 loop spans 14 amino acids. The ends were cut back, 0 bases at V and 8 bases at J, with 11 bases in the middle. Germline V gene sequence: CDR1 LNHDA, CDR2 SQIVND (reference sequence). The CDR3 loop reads CASSIEVRNDEQFF. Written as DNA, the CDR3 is TGTGCCAGTAGTATAGAGGTCAGGAACGATGAGCAGTTCTTC.

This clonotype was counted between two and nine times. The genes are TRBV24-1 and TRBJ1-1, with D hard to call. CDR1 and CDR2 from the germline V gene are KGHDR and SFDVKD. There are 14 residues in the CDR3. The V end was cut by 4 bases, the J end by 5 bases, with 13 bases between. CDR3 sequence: CATSDADPATEAFF. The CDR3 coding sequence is TGTGCCACCAGTGACGCTGACCCGGCTACTGAAGCTTTCTTT.